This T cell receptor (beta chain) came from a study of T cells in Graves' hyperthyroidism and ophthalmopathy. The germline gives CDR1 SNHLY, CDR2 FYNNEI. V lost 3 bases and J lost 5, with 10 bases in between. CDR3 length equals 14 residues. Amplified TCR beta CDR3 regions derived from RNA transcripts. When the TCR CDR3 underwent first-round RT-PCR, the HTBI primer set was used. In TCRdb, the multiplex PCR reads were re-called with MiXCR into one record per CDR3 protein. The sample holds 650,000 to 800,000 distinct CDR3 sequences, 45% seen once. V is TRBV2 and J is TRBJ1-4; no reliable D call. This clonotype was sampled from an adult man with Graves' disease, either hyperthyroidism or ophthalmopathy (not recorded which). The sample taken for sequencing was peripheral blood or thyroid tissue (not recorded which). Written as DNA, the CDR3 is TGTGCCAGCAGTGAGCCGTTTGTAAATGAAAAACTGTTTTTT. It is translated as CASSEPFVNEKLFF.